This T cell receptor (beta chain) was sequenced in a study of blood T cell repertoires in COVID-19. About the research overall: COVID-19 samples from acute and convalescent phases originated in the United States, Italy and Spain. Nucleic acid was either cDNA or gDNA, and it came from T cells, B-cell-depleted T cells, or PBMCs.

Original methodology: Amplification with reference gene primers provided the estimates of nucleated cell counts. The protocol was immunoSEQ multiplex PCR, while the TCRdb copy is restricted to in-frame clones and leaves out a portion. The DNA gave D and trimming, while V, J and clone size come from that table. The sample shows 95,000 to 110,000 clones, approximately 84% of them seen only once. This CDR3 contains 14 residues. Unmatched junction bases numbered 13, after V lost 7 bases and J lost 8 bases. CDR1 and CDR2 (germline): SQVTM, ANQGSEA. What was sequenced was peripheral blood. The TCR originated in a human donor in a cohort sampled during active COVID-19. The chain joins TRBV29-1 to TRBJ1-5; 8 bases line up with TRBD1. The chain's CDR3 is CSAYQTGEREPQHF. As DNA, the CDR3 is TGCAGCGCTTACCAGACAGGGGAGCGTGAGCCCCAGCATTTT.